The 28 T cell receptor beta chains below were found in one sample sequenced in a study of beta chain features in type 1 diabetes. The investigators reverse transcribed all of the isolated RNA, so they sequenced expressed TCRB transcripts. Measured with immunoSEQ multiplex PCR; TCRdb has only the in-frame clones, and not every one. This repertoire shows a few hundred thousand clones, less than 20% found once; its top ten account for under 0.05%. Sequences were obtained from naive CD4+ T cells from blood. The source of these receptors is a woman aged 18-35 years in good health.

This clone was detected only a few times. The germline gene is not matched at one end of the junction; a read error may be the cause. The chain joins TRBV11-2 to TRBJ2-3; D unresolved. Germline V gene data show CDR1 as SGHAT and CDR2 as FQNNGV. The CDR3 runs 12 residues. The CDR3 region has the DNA TGTGCCAGCAGCATAGAGAGAGATACGCAGTATTTT. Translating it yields CASSIERDTQYF.

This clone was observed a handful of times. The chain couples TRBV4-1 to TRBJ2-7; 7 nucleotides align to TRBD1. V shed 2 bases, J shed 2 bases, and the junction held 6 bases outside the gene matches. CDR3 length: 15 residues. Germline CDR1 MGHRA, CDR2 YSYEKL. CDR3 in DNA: TGCGCCAGCAGCCAACCCCGGGACAGAGCCTACGAGCAGTACTTC. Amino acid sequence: CASSQPRDRAYEQYF.

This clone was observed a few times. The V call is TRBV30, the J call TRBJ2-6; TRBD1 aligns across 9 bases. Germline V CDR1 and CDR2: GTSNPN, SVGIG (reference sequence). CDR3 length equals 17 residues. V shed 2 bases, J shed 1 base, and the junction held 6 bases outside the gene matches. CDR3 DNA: TGTGCCTGGAGTAGGGACAGGGAATCATCTGGGGCCAACGTCCTGACTTTC. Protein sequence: CAWSRDRESSGANVLTF.

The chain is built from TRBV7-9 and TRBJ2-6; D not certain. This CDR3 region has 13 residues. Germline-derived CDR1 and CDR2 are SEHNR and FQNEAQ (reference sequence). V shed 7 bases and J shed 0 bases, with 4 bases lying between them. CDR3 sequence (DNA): TGTGCCAGCACCGTCTCTGGGGCCAACGTCCTGACTTTC. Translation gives CASTVSGANVLTF.

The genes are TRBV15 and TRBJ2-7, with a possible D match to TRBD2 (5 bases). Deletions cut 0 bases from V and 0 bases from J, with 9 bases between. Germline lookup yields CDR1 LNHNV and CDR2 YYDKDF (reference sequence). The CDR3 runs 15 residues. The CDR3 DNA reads TGTGCCACCAGCAGAGATAGCGTGAGCTCCTACGAGCAGTACTTC. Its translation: CATSRDSVSSYEQYF.

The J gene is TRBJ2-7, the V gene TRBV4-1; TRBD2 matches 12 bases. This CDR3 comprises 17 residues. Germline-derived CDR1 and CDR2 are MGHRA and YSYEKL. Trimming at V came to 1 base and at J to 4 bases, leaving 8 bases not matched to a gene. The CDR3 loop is CASSQGQTSGRLYEQYF. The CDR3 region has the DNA TGCGCCAGCAGCCAAGGCCAAACTAGCGGGAGGTTATACGAGCAGTACTTC.

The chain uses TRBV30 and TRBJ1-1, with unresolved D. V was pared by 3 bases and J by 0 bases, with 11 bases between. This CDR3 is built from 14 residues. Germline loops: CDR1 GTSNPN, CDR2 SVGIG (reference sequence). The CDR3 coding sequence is TGTGCCTGGAGCAGAGCGATTATGAACACTGAAGCTTTCTTT. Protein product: CAWSRAIMNTEAFF.

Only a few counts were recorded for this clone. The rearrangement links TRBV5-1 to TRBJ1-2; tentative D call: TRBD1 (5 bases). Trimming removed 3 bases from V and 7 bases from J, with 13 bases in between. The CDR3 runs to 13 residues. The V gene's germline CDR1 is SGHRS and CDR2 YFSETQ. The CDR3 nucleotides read TGCGCCAGCAGCTGGGCCGGGACTCCTGGCTACACCTTC. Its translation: CASSWAGTPGYTF.

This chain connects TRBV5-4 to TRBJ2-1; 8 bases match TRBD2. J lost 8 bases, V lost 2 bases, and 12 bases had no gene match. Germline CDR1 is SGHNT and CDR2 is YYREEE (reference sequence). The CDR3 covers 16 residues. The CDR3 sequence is CASSFQSGSVRDEQFF. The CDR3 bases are TGTGCCAGCAGCTTTCAAAGCGGGAGCGTCAGGGATGAGCAGTTCTTC.

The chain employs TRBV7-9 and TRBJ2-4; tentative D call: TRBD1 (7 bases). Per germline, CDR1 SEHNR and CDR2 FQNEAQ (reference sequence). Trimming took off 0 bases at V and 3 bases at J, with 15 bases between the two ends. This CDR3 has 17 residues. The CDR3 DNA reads TGTGCCAGCAGCTTAGCGGGACAGCACGGGGGCAAAAACATTCAGTACTTC. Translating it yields CASSLAGQHGGKNIQYF. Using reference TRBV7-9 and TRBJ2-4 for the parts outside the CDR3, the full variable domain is DTGVSQNPRHKITKRGQNVTFRCDPISEHNRLYWYRQTLGQGPEFLTYFQNEAQLEKSRLLSDRFSAERPKGSFSTLEIQRTEQGDSAMYLCASSLAGQHGGKNIQYFGAGTRLSVL.

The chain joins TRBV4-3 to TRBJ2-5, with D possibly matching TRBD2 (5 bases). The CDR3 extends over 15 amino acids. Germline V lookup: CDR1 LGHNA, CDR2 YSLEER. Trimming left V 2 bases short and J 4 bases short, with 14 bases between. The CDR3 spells CASSQTTGSGETQYF. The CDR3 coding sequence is TGCGCCAGCAGCCAAACGACGGGGTCCGGAGAGACCCAGTACTTC.

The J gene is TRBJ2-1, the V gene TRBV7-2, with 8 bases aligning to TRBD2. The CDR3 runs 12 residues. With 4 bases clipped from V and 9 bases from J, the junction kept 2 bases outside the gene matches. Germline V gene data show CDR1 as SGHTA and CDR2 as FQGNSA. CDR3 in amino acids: CASSYGLAEQFF. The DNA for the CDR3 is TGTGCCAGCAGCTACGGACTAGCTGAGCAGTTCTTC. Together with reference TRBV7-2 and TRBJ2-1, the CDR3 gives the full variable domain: GAGVSQSPSNKVTEKGKDVELRCDPISGHTALYWYRQSLGQGLEFLIYFQGNSAPDKSGLPSDRFSAERTGGSVSTLTIQRTQQEDSAVYLCASSYGLAEQFFGPGTRLTVL.

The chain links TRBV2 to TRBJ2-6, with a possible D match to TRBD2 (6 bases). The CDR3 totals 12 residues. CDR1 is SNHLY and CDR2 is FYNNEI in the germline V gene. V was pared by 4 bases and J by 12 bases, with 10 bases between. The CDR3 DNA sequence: TGTGCCAGCAGTGGAGAGGGAGGCGTCCTGACTTTC. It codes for CASSGEGGVLTF.

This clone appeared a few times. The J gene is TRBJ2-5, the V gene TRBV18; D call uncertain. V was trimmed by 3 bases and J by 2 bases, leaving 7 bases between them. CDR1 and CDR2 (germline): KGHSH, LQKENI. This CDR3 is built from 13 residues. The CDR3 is CASSPASQETQYF. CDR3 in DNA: TGTGCCAGCTCACCGGCCTCACAAGAGACCCAGTACTTC.

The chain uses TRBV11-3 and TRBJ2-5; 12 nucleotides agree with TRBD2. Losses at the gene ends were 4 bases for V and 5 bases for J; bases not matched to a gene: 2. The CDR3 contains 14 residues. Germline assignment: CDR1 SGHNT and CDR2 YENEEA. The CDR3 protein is CASSYTSGRETQYF. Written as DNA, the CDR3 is TGTGCCAGCAGCTACACTAGCGGGAGGGAGACCCAGTACTTC.

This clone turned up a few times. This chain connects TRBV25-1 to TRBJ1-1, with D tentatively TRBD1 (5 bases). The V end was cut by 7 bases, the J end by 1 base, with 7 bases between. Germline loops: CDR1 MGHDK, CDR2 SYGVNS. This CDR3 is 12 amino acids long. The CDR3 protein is CASKGQNTEAFF. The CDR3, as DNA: TGTGCCAGCAAGGGGCAGAACACTGAAGCTTTCTTT.

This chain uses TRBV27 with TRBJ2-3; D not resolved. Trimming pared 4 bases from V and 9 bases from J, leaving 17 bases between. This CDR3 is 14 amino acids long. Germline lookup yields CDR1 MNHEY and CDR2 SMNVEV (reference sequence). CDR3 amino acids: CASSSPSRKNTQYF. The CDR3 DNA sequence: TGTGCCAGCAGTTCACCCTCCAGGAAGAACACGCAGTATTTT.

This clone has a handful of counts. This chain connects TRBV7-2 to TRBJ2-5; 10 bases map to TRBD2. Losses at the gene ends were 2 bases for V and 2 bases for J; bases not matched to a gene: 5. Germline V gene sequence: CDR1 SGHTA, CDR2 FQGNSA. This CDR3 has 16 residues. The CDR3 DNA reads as TGTGCCAGCAGCTTAAGTTCTAGCGGGGGACAAGAGACCCAGTACTTC. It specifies CASSLSSSGGQETQYF.

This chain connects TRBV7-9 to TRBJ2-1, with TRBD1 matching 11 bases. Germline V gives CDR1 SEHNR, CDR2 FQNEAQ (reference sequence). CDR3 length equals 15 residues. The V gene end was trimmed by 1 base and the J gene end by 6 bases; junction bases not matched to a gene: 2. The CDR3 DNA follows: TGTGCCAGCAGCTTAGGGACAGGGGGCATCAATGAGCAGTTCTTC. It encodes CASSLGTGGINEQFF.

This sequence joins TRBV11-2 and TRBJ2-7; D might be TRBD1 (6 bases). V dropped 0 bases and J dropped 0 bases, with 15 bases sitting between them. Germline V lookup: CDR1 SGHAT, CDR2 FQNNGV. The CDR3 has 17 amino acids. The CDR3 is CASSLEGHHPNSYEQYF. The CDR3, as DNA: TGTGCCAGCAGCTTAGAGGGACATCACCCAAACTCCTACGAGCAGTACTTC.

CDR3 coding DNA: TGTGCCAGCAGTTTGGACAGAGTGGCCAACGTCCTGACTTTC. Translated, it gives CASSLDRVANVLTF. V usage is TRBV2 and J usage is TRBJ2-6, with D possibly matching TRBD1 (6 bases). CDR3 size: 14 residues. V shed 5 bases and J shed 6 bases, with 11 bases lying between them. Germline V lookup: CDR1 SNHLY, CDR2 FYNNEI. The complete variable domain, with remaining parts taken from reference TRBV2 and TRBJ2-6, reads EPEVTQTPSHQVTQMGQEVILRCVPISNHLYFYWYRQILGQKVEFLVSFYNNEISEKSEIFDDQFSVERPDGSNFTLKIRSTKLEDSAMYFCASSLDRVANVLTFGAGSRLTVL.

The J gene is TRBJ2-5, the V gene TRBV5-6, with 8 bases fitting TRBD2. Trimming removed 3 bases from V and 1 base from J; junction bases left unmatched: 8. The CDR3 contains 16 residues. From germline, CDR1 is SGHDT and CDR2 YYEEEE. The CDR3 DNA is TGTGCCAGCAGCTGGGGCGCAGGGACTAGCCAAGAGACCCAGTACTTC. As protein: CASSWGAGTSQETQYF. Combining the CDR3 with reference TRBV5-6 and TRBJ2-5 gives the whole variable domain DAGVTQSPTHLIKTRGQQVTLRCSPKSGHDTVSWYQQALGQGPQFIFQYYEEEERQRGNFPDRFSGHQFPNYSSELNVNALLLGDSALYLCASSWGAGTSQETQYFGPGTRLLVL.

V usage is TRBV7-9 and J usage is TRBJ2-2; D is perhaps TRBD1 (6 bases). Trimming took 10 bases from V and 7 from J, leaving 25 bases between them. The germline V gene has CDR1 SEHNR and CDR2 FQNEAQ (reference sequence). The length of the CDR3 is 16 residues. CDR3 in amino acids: CANGVGTYRTGGELFF. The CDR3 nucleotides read TGTGCCAACGGTGTTGGGACATACCGAACCGGCGGGGAGCTGTTTTTT.

Here the CDR3 reads CASSETGIAYEQYF. The CDR3 nucleotides read TGTGCCAGCAGTGAGACAGGGATCGCCTACGAGCAGTACTTC. The V and J genes are TRBV6-1 and TRBJ2-7, with TRBD1 matching 7 bases. Trimming cost V 3 bases and J 2 bases; bases outside gene matches: 4. Per the germline V gene, CDR1 is MNHNS and CDR2 is SASEGT. The CDR3 covers 14 residues.

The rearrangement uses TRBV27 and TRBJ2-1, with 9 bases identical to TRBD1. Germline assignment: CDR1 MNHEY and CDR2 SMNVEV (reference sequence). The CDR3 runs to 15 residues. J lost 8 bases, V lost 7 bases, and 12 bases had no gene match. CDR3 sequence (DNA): TGTGCCAGCACCCGAACCGGACAGGGGAAGGATGAGCAGTTCTTC. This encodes CASTRTGQGKDEQFF.

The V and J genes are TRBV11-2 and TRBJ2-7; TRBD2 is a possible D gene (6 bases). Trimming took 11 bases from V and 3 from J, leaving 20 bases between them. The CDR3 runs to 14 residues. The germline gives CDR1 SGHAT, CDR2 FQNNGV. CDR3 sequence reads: CASREGGTDYEQYF. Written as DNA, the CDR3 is TGTGCCTCCAGAGAGGGAGGCACAGACTACGAGCAGTACTTC.

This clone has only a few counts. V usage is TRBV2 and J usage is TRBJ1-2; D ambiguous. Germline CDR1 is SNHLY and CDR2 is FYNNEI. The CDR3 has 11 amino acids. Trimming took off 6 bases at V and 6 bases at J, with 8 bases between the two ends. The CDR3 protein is CASRSLDGYTF. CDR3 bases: TGTGCCAGCAGGTCCCTAGATGGCTACACCTTC.

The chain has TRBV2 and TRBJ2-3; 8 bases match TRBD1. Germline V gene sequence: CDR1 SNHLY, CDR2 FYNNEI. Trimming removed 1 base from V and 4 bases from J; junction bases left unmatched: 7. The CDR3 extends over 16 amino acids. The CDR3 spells CASSEVRTGIADTQYF. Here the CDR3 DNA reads TGTGCCAGCAGTGAAGTGCGGACAGGGATTGCAGATACGCAGTATTTT. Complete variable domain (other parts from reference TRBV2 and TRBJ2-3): EPEVTQTPSHQVTQMGQEVILRCVPISNHLYFYWYRQILGQKVEFLVSFYNNEISEKSEIFDDQFSVERPDGSNFTLKIRSTKLEDSAMYFCASSEVRTGIADTQYFGPGTRLTVL.